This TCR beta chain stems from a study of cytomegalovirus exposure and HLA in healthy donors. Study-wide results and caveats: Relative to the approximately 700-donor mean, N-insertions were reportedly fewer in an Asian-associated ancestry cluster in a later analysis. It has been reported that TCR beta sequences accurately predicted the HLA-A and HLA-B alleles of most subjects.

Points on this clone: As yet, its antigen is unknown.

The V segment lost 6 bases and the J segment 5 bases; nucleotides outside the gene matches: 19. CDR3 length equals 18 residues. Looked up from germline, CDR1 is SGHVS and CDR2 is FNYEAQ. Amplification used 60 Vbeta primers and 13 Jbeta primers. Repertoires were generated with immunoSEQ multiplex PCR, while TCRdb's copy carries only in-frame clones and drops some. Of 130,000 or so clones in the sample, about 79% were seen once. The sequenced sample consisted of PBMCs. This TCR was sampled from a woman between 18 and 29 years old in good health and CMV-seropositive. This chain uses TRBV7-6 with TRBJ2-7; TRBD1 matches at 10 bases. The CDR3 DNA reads TGTGCCAGCAGTCCTAATCCGGACCCCGGGACAGGGGCCAACGAGCAGTACTTC. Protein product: CASSPNPDPGTGANEQYF.